The source of this TCR beta chain is a study of T cells in Graves' hyperthyroidism and ophthalmopathy. The study, taken as a whole, reports: The model predicted ophthalmopathy a median around 6.5 months before onset.

Concerning this clonotype: As yet, its antigen is unknown.

TCR beta CDR3 region amplification was performed from RNA transcripts. Using the HTBI primer set, a first-round RT-PCR was run on the TCR CDR3. TCRdb re-analysed the multiplex PCR reads in MiXCR, keeping a single row per CDR3 protein. The data hold more than 550,000 distinct CDR3 sequences, with around a sixth observed a single time. Trimming took off 0 bases at V and 10 bases at J, with 15 bases between the two ends. The CDR3 consists of 15 residues. CDR1 and CDR2 (germline): SGHDN, FVKESK. Those patients with uncontrolled infection, other autoimmune disease, pregnancy or lactation were excluded. Clinical symptoms, serum thyroxine and TRAb, thyroid ultrasound and orbital computed tomography were used for the diagnoses. The blood was taken when hyperthyroidism was first diagnosed, before any ophthalmopathy symptoms showed up.

Sequenced material: blood. The V call is TRBV14, the J call TRBJ2-2; D remains ambiguous. This sequence was found in a woman aged 50 to 60 with Graves' hyperthyroidism that later progressed to Graves' ophthalmopathy. The CDR3 bases are TGTGCCAGCAGCCAAGAGAGTCGGTCCTTTAAGGAGCTGTTTTTT. It translates to CASSQESRSFKELFF.